The rows below give T cell receptor beta chains drawn from one sample of a study of T cells after somatic rescue of genetic block. Using immunoSEQ multiplex PCR, the repertoire was profiled, and TCRdb retains in-frame clones only, with some absent. Altogether approximately 10,000 clones are present, around 84% being singletons, with the ten largest covering around 8%. The sequenced sample was peripheral blood mononuclear cells (PBMCs). The receptors originated from a boy between 10 and 17 years old. The conserved cysteine and the conserved F or W are not part of the CDR3 here. Fields, in order: CDR3 protein, V gene, J gene.

ASSAQTGPYEQY,TRBV9,TRBJ2-7
ASSRSGYGYT,TRBV19,TRBJ1-2
ASSFNQGAEKLF,TRBV5-6,TRBJ1-4
ASSSRNTGELF,TRBV13,TRBJ2-2
ASSSRGSYNSPLH,TRBV5-4,TRBJ1-6
ASSPRKDSYEQY,TRBV4-3,TRBJ2-7
ASSSTVGANVLT,TRBV7-9,TRBJ2-6
ASSAPGATPTIY,TRBV9,TRBJ1-3
ASSQEASRGGIT,TRBV4-2,TRBJ1-2
ASSLAGDGYT,TRBV5-6,TRBJ1-2
ATSRTATNYGYT,TRBV15,TRBJ1-2
SVGNYRRGYT,TRBV29-1,TRBJ1-2
ASSLGTGNQPQH,TRBV7-2,TRBJ1-5
ASSKEGGEQF,TRBV5-4,TRBJ2-1
ASSLFASEGSGEQF,TRBV7-3,TRBJ2-1